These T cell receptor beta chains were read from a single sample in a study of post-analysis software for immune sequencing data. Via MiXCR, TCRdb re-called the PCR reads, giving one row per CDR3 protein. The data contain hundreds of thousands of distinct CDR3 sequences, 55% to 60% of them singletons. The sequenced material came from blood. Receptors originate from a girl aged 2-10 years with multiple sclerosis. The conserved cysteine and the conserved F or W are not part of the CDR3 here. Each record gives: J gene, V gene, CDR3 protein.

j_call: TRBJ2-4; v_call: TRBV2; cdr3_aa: ASRETGVVIQY
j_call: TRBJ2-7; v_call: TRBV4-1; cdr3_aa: ASSQDPEYEQY
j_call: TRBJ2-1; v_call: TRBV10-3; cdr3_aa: ATWTGAYNEQF
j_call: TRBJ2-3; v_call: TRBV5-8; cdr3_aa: ASRPLAGMADTQY
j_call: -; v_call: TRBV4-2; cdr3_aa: ASSQDAGGAETQY
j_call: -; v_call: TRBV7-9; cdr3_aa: ASSPNQATQY
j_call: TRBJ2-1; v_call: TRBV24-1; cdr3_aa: ATGGTGLNEQF
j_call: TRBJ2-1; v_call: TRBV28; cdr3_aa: ASNVGTGESSYNEQF
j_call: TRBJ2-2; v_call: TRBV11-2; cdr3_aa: ASSLGRWATGELF
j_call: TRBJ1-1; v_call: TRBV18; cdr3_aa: ASSLRYTDTEAF
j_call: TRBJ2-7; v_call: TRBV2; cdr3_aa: ASTGGSYERY
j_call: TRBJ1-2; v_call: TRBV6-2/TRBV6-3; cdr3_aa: ASSRQGQDGYT
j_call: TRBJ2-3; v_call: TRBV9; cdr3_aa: ASSVTVEGADTQY
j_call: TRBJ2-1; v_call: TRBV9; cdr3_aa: ASSVRTSLDEQF
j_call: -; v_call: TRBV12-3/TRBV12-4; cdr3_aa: ASQGFQNEQY
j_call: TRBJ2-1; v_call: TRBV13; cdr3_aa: ANSFRTGEQF
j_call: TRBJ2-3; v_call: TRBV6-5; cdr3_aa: ASSYGRPDTDTQY
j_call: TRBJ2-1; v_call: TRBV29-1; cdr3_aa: SVDRIAGSNEQF
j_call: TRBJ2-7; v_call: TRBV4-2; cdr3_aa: ASSQVPGVNEQY
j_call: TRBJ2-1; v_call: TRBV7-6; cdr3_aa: ASSLDSYEQF
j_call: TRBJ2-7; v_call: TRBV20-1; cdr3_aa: SAPLGVGEQY
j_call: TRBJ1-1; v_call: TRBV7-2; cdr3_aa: ASSSGTGTEAF
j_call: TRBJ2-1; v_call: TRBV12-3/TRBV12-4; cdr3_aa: ASSHGQGGYEQF
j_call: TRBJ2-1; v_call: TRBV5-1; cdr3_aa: ASSSSGVRDEQF
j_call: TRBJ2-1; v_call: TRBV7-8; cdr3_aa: ASSLRARGQAVLAGVNEQF
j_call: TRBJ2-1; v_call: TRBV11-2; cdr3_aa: ASSPDISNEQF
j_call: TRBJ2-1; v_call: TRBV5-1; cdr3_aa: ASSPRGVYDNEQF
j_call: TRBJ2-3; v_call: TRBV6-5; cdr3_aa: ASSSRPPGPSTDTQY
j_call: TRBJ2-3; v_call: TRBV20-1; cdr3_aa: SASGGAETDTQY
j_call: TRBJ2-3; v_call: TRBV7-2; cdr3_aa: ASSAQRADTQY
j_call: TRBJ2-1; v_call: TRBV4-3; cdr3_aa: ASSQDYEGDEQF
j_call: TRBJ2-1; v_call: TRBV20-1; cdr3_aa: SASPGGAKGEQF
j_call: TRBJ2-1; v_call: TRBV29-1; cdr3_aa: SVVETSGHNEQF
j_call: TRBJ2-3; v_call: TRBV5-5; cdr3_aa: ASRPAGEAQY
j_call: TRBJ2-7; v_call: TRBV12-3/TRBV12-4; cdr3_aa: ASSSSRAEQY
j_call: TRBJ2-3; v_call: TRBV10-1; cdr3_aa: ASSDPADTQY
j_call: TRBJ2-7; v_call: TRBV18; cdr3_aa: ASSPRSGVEQY
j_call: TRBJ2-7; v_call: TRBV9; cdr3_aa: ASSVPQQASGYYEQY
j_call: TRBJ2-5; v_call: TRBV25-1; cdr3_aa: ASSASSLSLETQY
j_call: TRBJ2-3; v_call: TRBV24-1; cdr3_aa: ATSGPSDTQY
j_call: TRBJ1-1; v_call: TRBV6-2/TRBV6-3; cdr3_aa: ASSYSGPTEAF
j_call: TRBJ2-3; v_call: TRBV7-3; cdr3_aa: ASSLKGAGATDTQY
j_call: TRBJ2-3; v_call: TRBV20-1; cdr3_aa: SASLRGDAADTQY
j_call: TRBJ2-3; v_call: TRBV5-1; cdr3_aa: ASSLALYPDTQY
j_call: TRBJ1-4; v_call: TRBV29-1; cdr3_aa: SVKGIWGGNEKLF
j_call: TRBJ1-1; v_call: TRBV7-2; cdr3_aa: ASSFRISTGEVAF
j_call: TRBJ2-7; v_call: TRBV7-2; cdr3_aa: ASSPSGLHSYEQY
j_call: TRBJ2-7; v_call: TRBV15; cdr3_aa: ATSREAGPAYEQY
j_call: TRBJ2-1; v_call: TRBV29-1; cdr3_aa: SVVGQGGRLEQF